The 16 T cell receptor beta chains presented below share a single source sample, sequenced in a study of T cell changes during pregnancy in multiple sclerosis. Assay: immunoSEQ multiplex PCR; the TCRdb copy retains only in-frame clones and omits some. The table shows some 71,000 clones, with roughly nine tenths occurring only once. The input for sequencing was CD4+ T cells from peripheral blood mononuclear cells, taken in the third trimester of pregnancy. The source is a female donor in good health, enrolled as a control in a pregnancy study.

The J gene is TRBJ1-2, the V gene TRBV30; D remains unclear. The germline V and J ends were trimmed by 2 bases and 8 bases, with 12 bases remaining between them. The CDR3 consists of 12 residues. Germline-derived CDR1 and CDR2 are GTSNPN and SVGIG (reference sequence). The CDR3 DNA reads as TGTGCCTGGAGTACAGTAAATTCAGGCTACACCTTC. Its translation is CAWSTVNSGYTF.

The chain is built from TRBV19 and TRBJ2-7; TRBD2 aligns across 12 bases. The CDR3 extends over 18 amino acids. V shed 6 bases, J shed 0 bases, and the junction held 12 bases outside the gene matches. Germline loops: CDR1 LNHDA, CDR2 SQIVND (reference sequence). CDR3 region: CASSPQTSGGFFSYEQYF. The CDR3 DNA reads as TGTGCCAGTAGCCCCCAGACTAGCGGGGGCTTCTTCTCCTACGAGCAGTACTTC.

The chain has TRBV6-5 and TRBJ1-2, with 9 bases fitting TRBD1. CDR1 is MNHEY and CDR2 is SVGAGI in the germline V gene. The CDR3 totals 15 residues. J lost 5 bases, V lost 2 bases, and 6 bases had no gene match. CDR3 coding DNA: TGTGCCAGCAGTTACCACGGACAGGGGATATATGGCTACACCTTC. This gives the protein CASSYHGQGIYGYTF.

The rearrangement joins TRBV25-1 to TRBJ2-5; D possibly corresponds to TRBD2 (5 bases). Trimming took off 5 bases at V and 2 bases at J, with 9 bases between the two ends. The CDR3 is made up of 13 amino acids. Germline V lookup: CDR1 MGHDK, CDR2 SYGVNS. The CDR3 protein is CASSTRLQETQYF. CDR3 nucleotides: TGTGCCAGCAGTACTAGGCTACAAGAGACCCAGTACTTC.

The chain links TRBV5-8 to TRBJ1-6; 7 nucleotides agree with TRBD1. This CDR3 has 14 amino acids. Trimming cost V 3 bases and J 8 bases; bases outside gene matches: 5. Looked up from germline, CDR1 is SGHTS and CDR2 is YDEGEE. The chain's CDR3 is CASSWGQSDSPLHF. The CDR3 region has the DNA TGTGCCAGCAGCTGGGGACAGTCGGATTCACCCCTCCACTTT.

The V and J genes are TRBV5-6 and TRBJ1-2, with 10 nucleotides matching TRBD1. The length of the CDR3 is 13 residues. Germline lookup yields CDR1 SGHDT and CDR2 YYEEEE. J gave up 6 bases and V 4 bases, and 3 bases lay outside the gene matches. The CDR3 spells CASSLTGGHGYTF. CDR3 bases: TGTGCCAGCAGCCTGACAGGGGGCCATGGCTACACCTTC.

The chain recombines TRBV5-4 with TRBJ1-3; TRBD1 matches at 7 bases. The CDR3 has 14 amino acids. V lost 4 bases and J lost 5; bases outside the gene matches: 6. CDR1 and CDR2 from the germline V gene are SGHNT and YYREEE (reference sequence). DNA of the CDR3: TGTGCCAGCAGCAGACAGGGTACGAGAAACACCATATATTTT. It translates to CASSRQGTRNTIYF. Full variable domain (missing parts from reference TRBV5-4 and TRBJ1-3): ETGVTQSPTHLIKTRGQQVTLRCSSQSGHNTVSWYQQALGQGPQFIFQYYREEENGRGNFPPRFSGLQFPNYSSELNVNALELDDSALYLCASSRQGTRNTIYFGEGSWLTVV.

The J gene is TRBJ2-7, the V gene TRBV29-1, with TRBD2 as a possible D gene (5 bases). The V end lost 6 bases, the J end lost 3 bases, and 18 bases lay between the germline ends. This CDR3 contains 14 residues. CDR1 is SQVTM, CDR2 ANQGSEA, per germline. The CDR3 loop is CSVWERQLHYEQYF. The CDR3 region has the DNA TGCAGCGTCTGGGAGCGACAACTCCACTACGAGCAGTACTTC.

V is TRBV6-6 and J is TRBJ1-2; 7 bases map to TRBD1. This CDR3 has 14 residues. J was trimmed by 6 bases and V by 6 bases; bases with no gene match: 10. Germline V gene lookup returns CDR1 MNHNY and CDR2 SVGAGI (reference sequence). The CDR3 nucleotides are TGTGCCAGCAGCGACAGGGTATATAGTCATGGCTACACCTTC. Protein sequence: CASSDRVYSHGYTF.

The chain has TRBV2 and TRBJ2-2; 12 nucleotides line up with TRBD2. Trimming at V came to 7 bases and at J to 6 bases, leaving 6 bases not matched to a gene. This CDR3 spans 15 amino acids. Germline values: CDR1 SNHLY, CDR2 FYNNEI. CDR3 nucleotide sequence: TGTGCCAGCACCAAACTAGCGGGGGGATCCGGGGAGCTGTTTTTT. Its translation: CASTKLAGGSGELFF.

The chain carries TRBV7-2 and TRBJ2-2; maybe TRBD1 (5 bases). CDR1 is SGHTA, CDR2 FQGNSA, per germline. This CDR3 has 15 residues. Trimming cost V 7 bases and J 4 bases, with 16 bases left between them. CDR3 sequence reads: CASINGHDFTGELFF. The CDR3 region has the DNA TGTGCCAGCATCAACGGACACGATTTCACCGGGGAGCTGTTTTTT.

The chain is built from TRBV6-6 and TRBJ2-7, with 7 bases matching TRBD1. After removal of 2 bases from V and 4 bases from J, the junction contained 2 bases not matched to a gene. In germline, CDR1 is MNHNY, CDR2 SVGAGI (reference sequence). The CDR3 sequence is 13 residues long. The CDR3 loop reads CASSYQGVYEQYF. The CDR3, as DNA: TGTGCCAGCAGTTACCAGGGGGTATACGAGCAGTACTTC.

The rearrangement links TRBV15 to TRBJ2-1; 8 nucleotides align to TRBD2. This CDR3 is built from 14 residues. Germline trimming cut 7 bases from V and 6 bases from J; bases unmatched to any gene: 8. The V gene's germline CDR1 is LNHNV and CDR2 YYDKDF (reference sequence). The CDR3 region is CATTRGGYSNEQFF. The CDR3 DNA reads as TGTGCCACCACCCGGGGGGGGTACAGCAATGAGCAGTTCTTC.

This clone showed up just a few times. V usage is TRBV7-2 and J usage is TRBJ2-7, with 12 bases matching TRBD2. CDR1 and CDR2 (germline): SGHTA, FQGNSA. The length of the CDR3 is 17 residues. V lost 5 bases and J lost 1; bases outside the gene matches: 9. The CDR3 bases are TGTGCCAGCAGCAGAGGACTAGCGGGGCCCTCATCCTACGAGCAGTACTTC. Translated: CASSRGLAGPSSYEQYF.

The V call is TRBV18, the J call TRBJ2-3; 8 nucleotides align to TRBD1. The V gene end was trimmed by 3 bases and the J gene end by 2 bases; junction bases not matched to a gene: 4. In germline, CDR1 is KGHSH, CDR2 LQKENI. This CDR3 region has 15 residues. CDR3 in DNA: TGTGCCAGCTCACCGACAGGGGCCCACACAGATACGCAGTATTTT. This sequence encodes CASSPTGAHTDTQYF.

V gene TRBV7-2 combines with J gene TRBJ2-5, with D possibly matching TRBD2 (7 bases). Germline-derived CDR1 and CDR2 are SGHTA and FQGNSA. The CDR3 sequence is 15 residues long. V shed 6 bases and J shed 5 bases, with 19 bases lying between them. CDR3 amino acids: CASRKESGGWETQYF. The CDR3 DNA reads TGTGCCAGCAGAAAAGAATCGGGGGGCTGGGAGACCCAGTACTTC.